The present T cell receptor (beta chain) was sequenced within a study of T cell responses to AZD1222 COVID-19 vaccine. At the level of the study: Second-dose intervals of approximately 4 or approximately 12 weeks were pooled.

Produced via immunoSEQ multiplex PCR; TCRdb's table is partial and in-frame only. The sample yields 95,000 to 100,000 clones, 90% seen once. CDR3 size: 13 residues. Germline V CDR1 and CDR2: SNHLY, FYNNEI. Trimming cost V 7 bases and J 7 bases, with 11 bases left between them. The genes are TRBV2 and TRBJ1-6; perhaps TRBD1 as D (6 bases). Sequencing was performed on peripheral blood, taken on day 0 of AZD1222 vaccination. The sequence derives from an adult in good health. CDR3 protein: CASIVGGNSPLHF. DNA for the CDR3: TGTGCCAGCATTGTGGGGGGCAATTCACCCCTCCACTTT.